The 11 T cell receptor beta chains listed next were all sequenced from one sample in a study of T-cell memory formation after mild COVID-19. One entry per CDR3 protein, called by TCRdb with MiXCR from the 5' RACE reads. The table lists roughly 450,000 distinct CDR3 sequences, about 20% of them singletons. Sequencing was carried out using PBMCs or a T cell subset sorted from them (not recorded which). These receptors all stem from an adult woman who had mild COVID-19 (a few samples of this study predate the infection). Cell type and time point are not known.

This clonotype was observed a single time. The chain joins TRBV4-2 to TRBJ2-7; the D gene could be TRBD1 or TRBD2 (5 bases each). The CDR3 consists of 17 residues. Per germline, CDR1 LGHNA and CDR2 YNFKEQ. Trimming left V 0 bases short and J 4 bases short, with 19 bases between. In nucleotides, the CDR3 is TGTGCCAGCAGCCAAGATCCGGGGCCCCCACCCTTTTACGAGCAGTACTTC. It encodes CASSQDPGPPPFYEQYF.

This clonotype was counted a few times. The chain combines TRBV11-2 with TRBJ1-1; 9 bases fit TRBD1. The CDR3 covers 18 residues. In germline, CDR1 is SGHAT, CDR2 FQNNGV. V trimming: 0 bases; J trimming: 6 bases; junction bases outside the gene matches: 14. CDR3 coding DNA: TGTGCCAGCAGCTTAGATGGGTGGAAGGACAGGGGTTTTTCTGAAGCTTTCTTT. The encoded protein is CASSLDGWKDRGFSEAFF.

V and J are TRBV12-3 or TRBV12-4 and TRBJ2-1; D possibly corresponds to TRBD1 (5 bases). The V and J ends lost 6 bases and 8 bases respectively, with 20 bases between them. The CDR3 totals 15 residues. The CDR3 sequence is CASSVRDRPNDEQFF. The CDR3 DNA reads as TGTGCCAGCAGCGTCAGGGATCGACCTAATGATGAGCAGTTCTTC.

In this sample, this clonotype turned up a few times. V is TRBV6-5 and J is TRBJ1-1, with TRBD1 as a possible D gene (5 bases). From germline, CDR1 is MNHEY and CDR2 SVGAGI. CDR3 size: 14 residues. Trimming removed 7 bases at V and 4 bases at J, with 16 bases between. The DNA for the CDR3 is TGTGCCAGCATTATTAATGGAAGGGGCACTGAAGCTTTCTTT. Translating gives CASIINGRGTEAFF.

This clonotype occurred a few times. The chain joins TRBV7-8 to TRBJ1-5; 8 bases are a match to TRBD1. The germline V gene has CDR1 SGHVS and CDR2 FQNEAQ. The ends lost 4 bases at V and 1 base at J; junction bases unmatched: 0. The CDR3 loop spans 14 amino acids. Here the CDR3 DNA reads TGTGCCAGCAGCTGGACAGGGAGCAATCAGCCCCAGCATTTT. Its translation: CASSWTGSNQPQHF.

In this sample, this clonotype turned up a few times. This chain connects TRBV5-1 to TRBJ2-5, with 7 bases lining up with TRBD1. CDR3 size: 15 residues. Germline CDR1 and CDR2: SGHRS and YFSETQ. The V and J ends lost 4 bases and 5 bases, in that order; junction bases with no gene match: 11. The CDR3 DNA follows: TGCGCCAGCAGCGGCTTGACAGGGTCAGGGGAGACCCAGTACTTC. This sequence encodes CASSGLTGSGETQYF.

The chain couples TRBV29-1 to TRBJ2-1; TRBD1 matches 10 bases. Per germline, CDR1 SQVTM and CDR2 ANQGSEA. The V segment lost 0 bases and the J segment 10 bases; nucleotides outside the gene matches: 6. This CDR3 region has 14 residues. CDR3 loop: CSVEDRQGAGEQFF. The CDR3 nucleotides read TGCAGCGTTGAAGATCGACAGGGGGCTGGCGAGCAGTTCTTC.

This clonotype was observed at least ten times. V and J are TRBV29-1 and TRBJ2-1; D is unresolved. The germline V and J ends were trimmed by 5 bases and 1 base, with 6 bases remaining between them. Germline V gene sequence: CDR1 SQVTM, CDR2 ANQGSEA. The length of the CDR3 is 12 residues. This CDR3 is CSVKSSYNEQFF. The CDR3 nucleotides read TGCAGCGTTAAGAGTTCCTACAATGAGCAGTTCTTC.

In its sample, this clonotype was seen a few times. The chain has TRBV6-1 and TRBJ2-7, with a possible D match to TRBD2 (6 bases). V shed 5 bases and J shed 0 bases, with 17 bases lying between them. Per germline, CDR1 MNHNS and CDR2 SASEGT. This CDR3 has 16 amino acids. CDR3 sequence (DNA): TGTGCCAGCAGTCCTCCATTAGCGGATTTCTCCTACGAGCAGTACTTC. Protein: CASSPPLADFSYEQYF.

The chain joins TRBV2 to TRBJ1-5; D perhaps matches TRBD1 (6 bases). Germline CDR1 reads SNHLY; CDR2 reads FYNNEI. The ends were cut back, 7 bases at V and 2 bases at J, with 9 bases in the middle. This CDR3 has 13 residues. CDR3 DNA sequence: TGTGCCAGCATTCGACAGGGCAATCAGCCCCAGCATTTT. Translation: CASIRQGNQPQHF.

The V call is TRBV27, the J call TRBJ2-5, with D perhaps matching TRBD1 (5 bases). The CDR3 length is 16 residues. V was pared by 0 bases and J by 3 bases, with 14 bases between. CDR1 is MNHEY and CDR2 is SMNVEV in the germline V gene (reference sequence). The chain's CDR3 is CASSLSVGALKETQYF. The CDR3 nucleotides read TGTGCCAGCAGTTTATCGGTAGGGGCCCTCAAAGAGACCCAGTACTTC.